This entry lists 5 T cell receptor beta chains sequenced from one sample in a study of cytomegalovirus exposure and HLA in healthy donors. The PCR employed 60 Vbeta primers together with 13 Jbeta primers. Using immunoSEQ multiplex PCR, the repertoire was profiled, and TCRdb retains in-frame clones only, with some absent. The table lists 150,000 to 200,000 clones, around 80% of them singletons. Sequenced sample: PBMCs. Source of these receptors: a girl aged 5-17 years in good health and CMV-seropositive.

CDR3 DNA: TGTGCCACCAGCAGATCACCAGGGCATGAGCAGTTCTTC. It translates to CATSRSPGHEQFF. The chain couples TRBV15 to TRBJ2-1; D is perhaps TRBD1 (5 bases). There are 13 residues in the CDR3. The germline V gene has CDR1 LNHNV and CDR2 YYDKDF (reference sequence). The germline V and J ends were trimmed by 2 bases and 8 bases, with 10 bases remaining between them. Drawing the rest from reference TRBV15 and TRBJ2-1, the complete variable domain is DAMVIQNPRYQVTQFGKPVTLSCSQTLNHNVMYWYQQKSSQAPKLLFHYYDKDFNNEADTPDNFQSRRPNTSFCFLDIRSPGLGDTAMYLCATSRSPGHEQFFGPGTRLTVL.

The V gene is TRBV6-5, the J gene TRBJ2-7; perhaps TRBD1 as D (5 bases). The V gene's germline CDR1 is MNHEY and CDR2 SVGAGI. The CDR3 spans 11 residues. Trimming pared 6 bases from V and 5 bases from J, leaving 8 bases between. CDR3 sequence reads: CASSQGNEQYF. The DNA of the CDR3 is TGTGCCAGCAGCCAGGGCAACGAGCAGTACTTC.

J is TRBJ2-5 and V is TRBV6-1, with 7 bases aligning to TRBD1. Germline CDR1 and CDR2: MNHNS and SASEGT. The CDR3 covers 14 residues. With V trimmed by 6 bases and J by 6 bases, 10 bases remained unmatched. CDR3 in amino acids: CASSSGTALKTQYF. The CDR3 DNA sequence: TGTGCCAGCAGCTCCGGGACAGCCCTCAAGACCCAGTACTTC.

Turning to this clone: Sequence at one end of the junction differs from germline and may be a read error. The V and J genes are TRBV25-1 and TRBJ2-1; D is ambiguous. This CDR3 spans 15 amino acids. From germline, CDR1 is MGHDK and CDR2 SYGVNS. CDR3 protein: CASSEYKARIDERFF. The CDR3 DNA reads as TGTGCCAGCAGTGAATATAAAGCTAGAATCGATGAGCGGTTCTTC. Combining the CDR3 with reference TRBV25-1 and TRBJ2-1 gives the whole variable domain EADIYQTPRYLVIGTGKKITLECSQTMGHDKMYWYQQDPGMELHLIHYSYGVNSTEKGDLSSESTVSRIRTEHFPLTLESARPSHTSQYLCASSEYKARIDERFFGPGTRLTVL.

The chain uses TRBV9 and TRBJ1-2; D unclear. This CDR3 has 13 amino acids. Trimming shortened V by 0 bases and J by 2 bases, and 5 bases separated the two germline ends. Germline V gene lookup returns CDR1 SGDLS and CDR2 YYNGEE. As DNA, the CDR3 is TGTGCCAGCAGCGTAGACAGAAACTATGGCTACACCTTC. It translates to CASSVDRNYGYTF.